The 16 T cell receptor beta chains in this list originate from one sample, sequenced in a study of T cell repertoires in ileal Crohn's disease. The assay was immunoSEQ multiplex PCR, and TCRdb's table has in-frame clones only and misses some. The sample holds 6,000 to 8,500 clones, around three quarters seen once. Sequenced: ileal tissue. The source is an adult with Crohn's disease.

In DNA, the CDR3 is TGTGCCATCTCCTTCCGGGGGGGAGAAACAGATACGCAGTATTTT. This gives the protein CAISFRGGETDTQYF. The chain recombines TRBV6-1 with TRBJ2-3; 8 nucleotides align to TRBD2. V gave up 10 bases and J gave up 3 bases; unmatched junction bases: 12. This CDR3 comprises 15 residues. Germline V gene sequence: CDR1 MNHNS, CDR2 SASEGT.

The rearrangement joins TRBV5-1 to TRBJ2-2, with a possible D match to TRBD1 (6 bases). Germline CDR1 reads SGHRS; CDR2 reads YFSETQ. Trimming stripped 3 bases from V and 5 bases from J, with 17 bases between. The CDR3 consists of 16 residues. The CDR3 reads CASSSSSGTTTGELFF. The CDR3 region has the DNA TGCGCCAGCAGCTCGTCATCCGGGACAACGACCGGGGAGCTGTTTTTT. The full variable domain, with the rest looked up from reference TRBV5-1 and TRBJ2-2, is KAGVTQTPRYLIKTRGQQVTLSCSPISGHRSVSWYQQTPGQGLQFLFEYFSETQRNKGNFPGRFSGRQFSNSRSEMNVSTLELGDSALYLCASSSSSGTTTGELFFGEGSRLTVL.

V is TRBV21-1 and J is TRBJ1-5. TRBV21-1 is designated a pseudogene. There are 18 residues in the CDR3. The CDR3 sequence: CASSKVGRGRPQNQPQHF. The CDR3 nucleotides are TGTGCCAGCAGCAAAGTGGGGCGGGGGCGACCTCAAAATCAGCCCCAGCATTTT.

The V and J genes are TRBV2 and TRBJ2-5; 8 bases match TRBD1. CDR1 is SNHLY and CDR2 is FYNNEI in the germline V gene. Germline trimming cut 4 bases from V and 7 bases from J; bases unmatched to any gene: 14. The CDR3 has 16 residues. The CDR3 is CASSGATGALGGTQYF. For the CDR3, the DNA is TGTGCCAGCAGTGGTGCGACAGGGGCCCTTGGGGGGACCCAGTACTTC.

This chain links TRBV5-1 with TRBJ1-2; D not resolved. V lost 5 bases and J lost 4, with 18 bases in between. From germline, CDR1 is SGHRS and CDR2 YFSETQ. CDR3 length: 15 amino acids. The CDR3: CASRALMGRGYGYTF. The CDR3 coding sequence is TGCGCCAGCAGGGCGCTTATGGGTAGAGGCTATGGCTACACCTTC.

This sequence joins TRBV5-1 and TRBJ1-6; no clear D. Trimming removed 6 bases from V and 1 base from J, with 8 bases in between. Germline values: CDR1 SGHRS, CDR2 YFSETQ. There are 14 residues in the CDR3. The CDR3 bases are TGCGCCAGCACCTACGCGTCCTATAATTCACCCCTCCACTTT. Protein sequence: CASTYASYNSPLHF.

The chain joins TRBV29-1 to TRBJ2-3; the match to TRBD1 covers 9 bases. With V trimmed by 6 bases and J by 2 bases, 3 bases remained unmatched. The length of the CDR3 is 13 residues. Germline CDR1 reads SQVTM; CDR2 reads ANQGSEA. CDR3 coding DNA: TGCAGCGTGGGACAGGGAATCACAGATACGCAGTATTTT. Its translation: CSVGQGITDTQYF.

This chain links TRBV11-3 with TRBJ2-7; possibly TRBD1 for D (6 bases). Trimming removed 6 bases at V and 2 bases at J, with 8 bases between. Germline V CDR1 and CDR2: SGHNT, YENEEA. The CDR3 is made up of 12 amino acids. The CDR3 here is CASSAGAYEQYF. The CDR3 DNA reads as TGTGCCAGCAGTGCAGGGGCCTACGAGCAGTACTTC.

By sample fraction, this clone is medium-sized. The chain recombines TRBV18 with TRBJ2-5; D call uncertain. Germline lookup yields CDR1 KGHSH and CDR2 LQKENI. V shed 2 bases and J shed 1 base, with 5 bases lying between them. The CDR3 extends over 13 amino acids. The CDR3 region has the DNA TGTGCCAGCTCACCAGAGGTCCAAGAGACCCAGTACTTC. Translating gives CASSPEVQETQYF.

The chain employs TRBV16 and TRBJ2-3, with 9 bases fitting TRBD2. This CDR3 region has 16 residues. Trimming removed 0 bases from V and 1 base from J; junction bases left unmatched: 2. The germline gives CDR1 KGHSY, CDR2 FQNENV. The CDR3 protein is CASSQSPSGGTDTQYF. Written as DNA, the CDR3 is TGTGCCAGCAGCCAATCCCCTAGCGGGGGCACAGATACGCAGTATTTT.

This sequence joins TRBV6-1 and TRBJ1-4; 7 nucleotides agree with TRBD1. The V and J ends lost 3 bases and 7 bases, in that order; junction bases with no gene match: 8. The CDR3 is 15 residues long. Germline V gene sequence: CDR1 MNHNS, CDR2 SASEGT. The CDR3 region is CASSERRQGGEKLFF. As DNA, the CDR3 is TGTGCCAGCAGTGAGAGGAGACAGGGAGGTGAAAAACTGTTTTTT.

This clone turned up a few times. V usage is TRBV6-6 and J usage is TRBJ2-5; tentative D call: TRBD1 (6 bases). The V gene's germline CDR1 is MNHNY and CDR2 SVGAGI (reference sequence). CDR3 length: 14 amino acids. Deletions cut 5 bases from V and 5 bases from J, with 15 bases between. CDR3 nucleotide sequence: TGTGCCAGCAGTCGAACAGGGTCTAGGGAGACCCAGTACTTC. It translates to CASSRTGSRETQYF.

Notes on this clone: The same CDR3 can be traced to other DNA sequences in this sample. The rearrangement uses TRBV4-3 and TRBJ2-7, with TRBD2 as a possible D gene (5 bases). Germline assignment: CDR1 LGHNA and CDR2 YSLEER. There are 14 residues in the CDR3. The germline V and J ends were trimmed by 0 bases and 3 bases, with 9 bases remaining between them. The CDR3 region is CASSQESRDYEQYF. The CDR3 nucleotides are TGCGCCAGCAGCCAAGAATCTCGGGACTACGAGCAGTACTTC.

The chain joins TRBV5-6 to TRBJ2-1; 7 bases are shared with TRBD1. This CDR3 region has 16 residues. CDR1 is SGHDT and CDR2 is YYEEEE in the germline V gene. With V trimmed by 4 bases and J by 2 bases, 9 bases remained unmatched. CDR3 nucleotide sequence: TGTGCCAGCAGCAGATCGACAGGGATGGCCTACAATGAGCAGTTCTTC. Amino acids: CASSRSTGMAYNEQFF.

The chain has TRBV30 and TRBJ1-3; D is undetermined. Germline V gene sequence: CDR1 GTSNPN, CDR2 SVGIG (reference sequence). The length of the CDR3 is 13 residues. Trimming removed 2 bases at V and 4 bases at J, with 9 bases between. This CDR3 reads CAWSPRLGNTIYF. The CDR3 region has the DNA TGTGCCTGGAGTCCCCGGTTGGGAAACACCATATATTTT.

The chain employs TRBV29-1 and TRBJ2-2; TRBD1 might be the D (7 bases). The CDR3 has 13 amino acids. V was cut by 7 bases and J by 4 bases, with 13 bases left in between. Germline-derived CDR1 and CDR2 are SQVTM and ANQGSEA. CDR3 region: CSANRGGTGELFF. The CDR3, as DNA: TGCAGCGCTAACAGGGGAGGCACCGGGGAGCTGTTTTTT.